This TCR beta chain was sequenced in a study of CD8 T cells in ankylosing spondylitis (dated by TCRdb to 2015 to 2018). As for the study more broadly: The study set out to find disease-linked TCR variants by profiling T cell receptor beta repertoires in ankylosing spondylitis patients and healthy donors. The full study cohort was made up of approximately 24 ankylosing spondylitis patients and 108 healthy donors. Peripheral blood was sampled, and synovial fluid was also collected from ankylosing spondylitis patients. The paper as a whole reports these results and caveats: Some motif variants had previously been reported in the synovial fluid and blood of reactive arthritis patients, which suggests shared mechanisms of disease initiation. A CD8+ phenotype was shown by the disease-linked clones, which were found at relatively low frequencies in peripheral blood. A TCR beta motif made up of several highly homologous amino acid variants appeared to be characteristic of blood from ankylosing spondylitis patients. Significant enrichment of the disease-linked clones was reported in matched synovial fluid samples from ankylosing spondylitis patients.

The CDR1 and CDR2 encoded by the germline V gene are SGDLS and YYNGEE. The CDR3 runs 14 residues from the cysteine to the phenylalanine. Only the CDR3 portion is preserved as DNA: 42 bases, with reading frame beginning at the first base. V lost 4 bases and J lost 4 bases, and the count of bases not matched to a germline gene is 6. The sequencer listed for this sample is Illumina HiSeq 2500. Quantitative 5'-RACE with molecular barcodes was the method used to prepare the TCR beta libraries. In the paper's pipeline: A new computational method based on a probabilistic model of VDJ rearrangement was used to identify disease-linked TCR variants. The public reads were reprocessed in TCRdb via fastp at Q25 and MiXCR, keeping in-frame beta chains. Rows are unified per CDR3 protein, each entry keeping the most common DNA and genes. The V and J calls, along with clone size, are taken from TCRdb and not from the paper's own processing. Here the sample has about 39,000 distinct CDR3 sequences; 3% occur a single time. The ten largest clones represent 2.5% to 3.5% of the sample.

This clonotype has at least ten counts. Its antigen specificity is not known. There are no base qualities to consult, and no much larger clone falls within one base. Sequenced input: blood, either unsorted or a sorted T cell fraction (not recorded which). The source is a male donor with ankylosing spondylitis or in good health (not recorded which). The rearranged chain carries TRBV9 and TRBJ2-3, with TRBD1 matching 7 junction bases. The CDR3 amino acid sequence is: CASSTRQGSDTQYF. In nucleotides, the sequence is TGTGCCAGCAGCACCCGACAGGGCTCAGATACGCAGTATTTT.